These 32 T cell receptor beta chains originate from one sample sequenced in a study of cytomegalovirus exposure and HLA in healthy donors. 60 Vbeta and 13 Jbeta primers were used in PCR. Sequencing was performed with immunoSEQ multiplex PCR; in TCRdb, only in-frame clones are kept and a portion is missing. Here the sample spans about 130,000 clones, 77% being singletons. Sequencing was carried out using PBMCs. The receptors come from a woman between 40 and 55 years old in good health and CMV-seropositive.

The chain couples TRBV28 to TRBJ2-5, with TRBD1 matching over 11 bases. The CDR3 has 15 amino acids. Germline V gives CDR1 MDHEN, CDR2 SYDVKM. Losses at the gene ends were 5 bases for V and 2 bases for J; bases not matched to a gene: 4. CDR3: CASSQWDRGQETQYF. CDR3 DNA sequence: TGTGCCAGCAGTCAGTGGGACAGGGGGCAAGAGACCCAGTACTTC. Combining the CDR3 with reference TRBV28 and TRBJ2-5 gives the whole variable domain DVKVTQSSRYLVKRTGEKVFLECVQDMDHENMFWYRQDPGLGLRLIYFSYDVKMKEKGDIPEGYSVSREKKERFSLILESASTNQTSMYLCASSQWDRGQETQYFGPGTRLLVL.

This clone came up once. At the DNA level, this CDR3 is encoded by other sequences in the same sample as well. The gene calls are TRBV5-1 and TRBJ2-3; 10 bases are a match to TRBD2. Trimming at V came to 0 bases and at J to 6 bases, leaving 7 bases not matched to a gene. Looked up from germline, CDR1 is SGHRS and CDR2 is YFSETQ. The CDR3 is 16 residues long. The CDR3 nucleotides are TGCGCCAGCAGCTTGGTAGCGGGGGGACTCCCGGATACGCAGTATTTT. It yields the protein CASSLVAGGLPDTQYF.

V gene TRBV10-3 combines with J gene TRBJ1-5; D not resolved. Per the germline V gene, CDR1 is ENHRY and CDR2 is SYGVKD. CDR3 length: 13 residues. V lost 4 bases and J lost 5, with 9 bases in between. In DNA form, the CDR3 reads TGTGCCATCAGTGCCAAGGAGTATCAGCCCCAGCATTTT. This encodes CAISAKEYQPQHF.

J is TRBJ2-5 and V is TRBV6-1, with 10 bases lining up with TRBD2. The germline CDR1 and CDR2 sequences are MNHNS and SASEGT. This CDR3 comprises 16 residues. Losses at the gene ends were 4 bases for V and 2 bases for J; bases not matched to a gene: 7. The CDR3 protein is CASSVQGTSVQETQYF. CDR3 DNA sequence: TGTGCCAGCAGTGTCCAGGGGACTAGCGTACAAGAGACCCAGTACTTC.

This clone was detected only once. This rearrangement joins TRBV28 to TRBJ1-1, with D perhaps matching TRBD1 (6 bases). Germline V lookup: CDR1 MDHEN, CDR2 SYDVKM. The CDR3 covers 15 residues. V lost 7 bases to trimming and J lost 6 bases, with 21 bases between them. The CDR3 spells CASNPSTGGGAEAFF. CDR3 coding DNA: TGTGCCAGCAACCCTAGTACGGGGGGCGGCGCTGAAGCTTTCTTT. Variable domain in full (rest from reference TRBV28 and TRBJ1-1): DVKVTQSSRYLVKRTGEKVFLECVQDMDHENMFWYRQDPGLGLRLIYFSYDVKMKEKGDIPEGYSVSREKKERFSLILESASTNQTSMYLCASNPSTGGGAEAFFGQGTRLTVV.

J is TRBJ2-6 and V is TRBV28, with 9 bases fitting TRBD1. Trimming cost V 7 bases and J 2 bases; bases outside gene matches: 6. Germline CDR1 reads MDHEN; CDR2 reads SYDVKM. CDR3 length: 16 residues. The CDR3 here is CASIPDRGAGANVLTF. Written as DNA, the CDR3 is TGTGCCAGCATCCCGGACAGGGGAGCTGGGGCCAACGTCCTGACTTTC.

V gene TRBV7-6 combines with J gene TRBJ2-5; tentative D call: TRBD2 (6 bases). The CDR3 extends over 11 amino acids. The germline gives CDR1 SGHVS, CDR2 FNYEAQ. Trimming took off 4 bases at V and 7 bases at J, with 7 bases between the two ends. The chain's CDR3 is CASSWGGTQYF. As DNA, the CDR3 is TGTGCCAGCAGCTGGGGAGGGACCCAGTACTTC.

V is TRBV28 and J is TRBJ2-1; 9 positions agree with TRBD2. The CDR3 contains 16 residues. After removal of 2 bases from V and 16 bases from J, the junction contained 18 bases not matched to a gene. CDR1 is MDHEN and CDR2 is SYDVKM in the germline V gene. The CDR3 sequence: CASSLGEGTPGLAAFF. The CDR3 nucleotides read TGTGCCAGCAGTTTAGGGGAGGGAACTCCGGGACTAGCCGCATTCTTC.

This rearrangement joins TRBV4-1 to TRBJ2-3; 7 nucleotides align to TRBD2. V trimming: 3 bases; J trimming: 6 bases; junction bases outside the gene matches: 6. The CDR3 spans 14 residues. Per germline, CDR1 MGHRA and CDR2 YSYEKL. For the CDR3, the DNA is TGCGCCAGCAGCCATCAAGGTAGCGGGGATACGCAGTATTTT. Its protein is CASSHQGSGDTQYF.

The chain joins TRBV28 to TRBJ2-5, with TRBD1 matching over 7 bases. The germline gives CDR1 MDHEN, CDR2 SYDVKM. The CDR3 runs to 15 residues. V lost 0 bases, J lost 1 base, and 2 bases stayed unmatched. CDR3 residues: CASSLWTGSQETQYF. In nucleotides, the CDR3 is TGTGCCAGCAGTTTATGGACAGGGTCCCAAGAGACCCAGTACTTC. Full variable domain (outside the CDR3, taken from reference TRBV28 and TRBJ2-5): DVKVTQSSRYLVKRTGEKVFLECVQDMDHENMFWYRQDPGLGLRLIYFSYDVKMKEKGDIPEGYSVSREKKERFSLILESASTNQTSMYLCASSLWTGSQETQYFGPGTRLLVL.

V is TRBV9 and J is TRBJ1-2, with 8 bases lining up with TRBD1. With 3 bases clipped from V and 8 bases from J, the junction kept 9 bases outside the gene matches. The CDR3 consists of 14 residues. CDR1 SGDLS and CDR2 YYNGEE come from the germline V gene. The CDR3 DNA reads TGTGCCAGCAGCGCCCAACAGGGGGTAGGCGGCTACACCTTC. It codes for CASSAQQGVGGYTF.

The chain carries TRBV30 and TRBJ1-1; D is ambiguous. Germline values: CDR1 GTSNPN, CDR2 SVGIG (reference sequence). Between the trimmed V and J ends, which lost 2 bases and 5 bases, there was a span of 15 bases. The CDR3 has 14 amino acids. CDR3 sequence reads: CAWSLTVGLTEAFF. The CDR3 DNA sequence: TGTGCCTGGAGTTTAACAGTTGGTCTGACTGAAGCTTTCTTT.

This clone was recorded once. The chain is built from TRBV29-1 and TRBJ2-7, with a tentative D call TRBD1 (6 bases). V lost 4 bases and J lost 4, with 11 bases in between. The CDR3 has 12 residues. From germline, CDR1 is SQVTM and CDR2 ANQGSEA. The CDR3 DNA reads TGCAGCGTTGCGCAGGGGAGATACGAGCAGTACTTC. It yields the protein CSVAQGRYEQYF.

The CDR3 loop reads CASSLIRLAGHTDTQYF. The CDR3 DNA sequence: TGTGCCAGCAGTTTGATAAGACTAGCGGGGCACACAGATACGCAGTATTTT. This sequence joins TRBV28 and TRBJ2-3; 11 positions agree with TRBD2. The J segment lost 2 bases and the V segment lost 3 bases, leaving 7 bases of the junction unmatched. Germline V gene data show CDR1 as MDHEN and CDR2 as SYDVKM. The CDR3 has 17 amino acids.

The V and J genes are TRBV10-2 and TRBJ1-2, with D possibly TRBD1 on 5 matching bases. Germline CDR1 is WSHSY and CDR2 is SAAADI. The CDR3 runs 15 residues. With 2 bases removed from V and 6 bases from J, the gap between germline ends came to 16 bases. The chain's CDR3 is CASSEAGRASHGYTF. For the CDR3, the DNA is TGCGCCAGCAGTGAGGCAGGCAGGGCCTCTCATGGCTACACCTTC.

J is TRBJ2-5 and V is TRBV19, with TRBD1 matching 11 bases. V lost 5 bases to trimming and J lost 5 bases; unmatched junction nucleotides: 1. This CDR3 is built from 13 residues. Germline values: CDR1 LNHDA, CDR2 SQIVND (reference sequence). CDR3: CASSGDRGETQYF. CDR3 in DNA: TGTGCCAGTAGTGGGGACAGGGGGGAGACCCAGTACTTC.

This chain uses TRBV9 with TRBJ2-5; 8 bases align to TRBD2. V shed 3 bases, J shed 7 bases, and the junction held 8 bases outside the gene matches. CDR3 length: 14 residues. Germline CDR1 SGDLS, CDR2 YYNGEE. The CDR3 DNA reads TGTGCCAGCAGCGCACGACTAGCGTCCGGGACCCAGTACTTC. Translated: CASSARLASGTQYF.

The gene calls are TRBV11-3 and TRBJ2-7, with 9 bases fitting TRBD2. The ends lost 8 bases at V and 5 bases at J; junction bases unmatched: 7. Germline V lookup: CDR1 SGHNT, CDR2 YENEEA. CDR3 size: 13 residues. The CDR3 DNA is TGTGCCAGCTCTGCGGGAGGGGCCCACGAGCAGTACTTC. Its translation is CASSAGGAHEQYF.

The CDR3 here is CASSFEGALGGANVLTF. The DNA of the CDR3 is TGTGCCAGCAGCTTCGAGGGGGCCTTGGGCGGGGCCAACGTCCTGACTTTC. The gene calls are TRBV11-2 and TRBJ2-6; 7 positions match TRBD1. Trimming at V came to 3 bases and at J to 4 bases, leaving 9 bases not matched to a gene. This CDR3 spans 17 amino acids. Germline V gives CDR1 SGHAT, CDR2 FQNNGV.

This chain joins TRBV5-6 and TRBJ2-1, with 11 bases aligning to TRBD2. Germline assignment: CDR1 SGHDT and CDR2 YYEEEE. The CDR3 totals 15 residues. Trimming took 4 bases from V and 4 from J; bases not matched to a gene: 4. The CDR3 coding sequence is TGTGCCAGCAGCGCGGGACTAGCGGATTACAATGAGCAGTTCTTC. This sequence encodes CASSAGLADYNEQFF.

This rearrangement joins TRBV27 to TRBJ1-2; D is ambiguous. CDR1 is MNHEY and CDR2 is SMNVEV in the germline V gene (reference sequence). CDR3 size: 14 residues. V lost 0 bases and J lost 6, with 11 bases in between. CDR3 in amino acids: CASSLSGRAHGYTF. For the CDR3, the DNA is TGTGCCAGCAGTTTATCGGGGAGGGCACATGGCTACACCTTC.

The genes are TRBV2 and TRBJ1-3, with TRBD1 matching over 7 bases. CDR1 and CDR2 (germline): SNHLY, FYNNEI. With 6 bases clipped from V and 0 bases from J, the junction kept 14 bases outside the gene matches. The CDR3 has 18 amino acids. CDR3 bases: TGTGCCAGCAGAAACGCCCGGGACAGCGCAACCTCTGGAAACACCATATATTTT. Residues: CASRNARDSATSGNTIYF.

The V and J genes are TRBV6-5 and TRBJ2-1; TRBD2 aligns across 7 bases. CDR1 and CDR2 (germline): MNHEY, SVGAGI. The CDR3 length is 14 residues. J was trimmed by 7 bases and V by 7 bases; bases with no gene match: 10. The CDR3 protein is CASKSGRERNEQFF. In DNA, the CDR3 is TGTGCCAGCAAGTCTGGGCGGGAGAGAAATGAGCAGTTCTTC.

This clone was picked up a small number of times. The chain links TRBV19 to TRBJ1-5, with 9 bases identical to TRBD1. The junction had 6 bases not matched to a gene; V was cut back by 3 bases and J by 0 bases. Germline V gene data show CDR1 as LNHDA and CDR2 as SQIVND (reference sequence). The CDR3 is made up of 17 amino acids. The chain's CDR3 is CASSILWDRVSNQPQHF. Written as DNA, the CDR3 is TGTGCCAGTAGTATTCTCTGGGACAGGGTTAGCAATCAGCCCCAGCATTTT. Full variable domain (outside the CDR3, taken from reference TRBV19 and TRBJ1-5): DGGITQSPKYLFRKEGQNVTLSCEQNLNHDAMYWYRQDPGQGLRLIYYSQIVNDFQKGDIAEGYSVSREKKESFPLTVTSAQKNPTAFYLCASSILWDRVSNQPQHFGDGTRLSIL.

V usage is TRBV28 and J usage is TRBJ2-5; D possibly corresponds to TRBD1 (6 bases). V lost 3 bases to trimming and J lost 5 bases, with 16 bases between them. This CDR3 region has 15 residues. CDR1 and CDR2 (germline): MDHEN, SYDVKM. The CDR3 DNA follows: TGTGCCAGCAGTTTTAACACAGGGCCGGGTGAGACCCAGTACTTC. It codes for CASSFNTGPGETQYF. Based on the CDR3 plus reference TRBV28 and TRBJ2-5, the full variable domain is DVKVTQSSRYLVKRTGEKVFLECVQDMDHENMFWYRQDPGLGLRLIYFSYDVKMKEKGDIPEGYSVSREKKERFSLILESASTNQTSMYLCASSFNTGPGETQYFGPGTRLLVL.

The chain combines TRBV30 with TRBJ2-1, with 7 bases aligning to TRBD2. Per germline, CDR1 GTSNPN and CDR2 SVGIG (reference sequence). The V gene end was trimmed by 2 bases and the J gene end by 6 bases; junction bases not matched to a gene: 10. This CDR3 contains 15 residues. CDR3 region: CAWSPPSAGPNEQFF. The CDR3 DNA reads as TGTGCCTGGAGTCCCCCTTCAGCGGGGCCCAATGAGCAGTTCTTC.

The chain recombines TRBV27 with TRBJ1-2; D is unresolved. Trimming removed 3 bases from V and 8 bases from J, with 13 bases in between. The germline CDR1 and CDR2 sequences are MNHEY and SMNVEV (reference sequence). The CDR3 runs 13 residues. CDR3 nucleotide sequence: TGTGCCAGCAGTTTCGCGGGCCTCCGGGGCTACACCTTC. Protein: CASSFAGLRGYTF.

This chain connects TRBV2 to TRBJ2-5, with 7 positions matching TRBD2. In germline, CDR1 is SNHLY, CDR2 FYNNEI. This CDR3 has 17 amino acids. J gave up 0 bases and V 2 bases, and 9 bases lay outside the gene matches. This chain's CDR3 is CASSERGAGMYQETQYF. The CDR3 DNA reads TGTGCCAGCAGTGAACGAGGAGCGGGGATGTACCAAGAGACCCAGTACTTC. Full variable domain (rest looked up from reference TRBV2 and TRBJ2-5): EPEVTQTPSHQVTQMGQEVILRCVPISNHLYFYWYRQILGQKVEFLVSFYNNEISEKSEIFDDQFSVERPDGSNFTLKIRSTKLEDSAMYFCASSERGAGMYQETQYFGPGTRLLVL.

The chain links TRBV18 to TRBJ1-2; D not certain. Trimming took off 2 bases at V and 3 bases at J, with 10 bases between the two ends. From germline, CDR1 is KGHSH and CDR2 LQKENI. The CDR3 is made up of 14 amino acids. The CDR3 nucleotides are TGTGCCAGCTCACCAGGAGTACGGGACTATGGCTACACCTTC. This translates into CASSPGVRDYGYTF.

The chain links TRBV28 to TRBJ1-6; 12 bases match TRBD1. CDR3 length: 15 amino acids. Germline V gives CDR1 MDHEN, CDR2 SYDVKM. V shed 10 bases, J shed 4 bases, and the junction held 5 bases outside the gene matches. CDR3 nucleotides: TGTGCCATCGGGACAGGGGGCGTGTATAATTCACCCCTCCACTTT. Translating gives CAIGTGGVYNSPLHF.

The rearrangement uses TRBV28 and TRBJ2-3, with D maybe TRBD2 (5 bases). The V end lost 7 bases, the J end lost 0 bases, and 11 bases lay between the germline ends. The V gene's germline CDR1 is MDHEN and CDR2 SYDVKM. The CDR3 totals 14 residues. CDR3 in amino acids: CASIRGGSTDTQYF. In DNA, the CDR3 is TGTGCCAGCATTCGCGGAGGTAGCACAGATACGCAGTATTTT. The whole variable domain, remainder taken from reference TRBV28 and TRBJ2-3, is DVKVTQSSRYLVKRTGEKVFLECVQDMDHENMFWYRQDPGLGLRLIYFSYDVKMKEKGDIPEGYSVSREKKERFSLILESASTNQTSMYLCASIRGGSTDTQYFGPGTRLTVL.

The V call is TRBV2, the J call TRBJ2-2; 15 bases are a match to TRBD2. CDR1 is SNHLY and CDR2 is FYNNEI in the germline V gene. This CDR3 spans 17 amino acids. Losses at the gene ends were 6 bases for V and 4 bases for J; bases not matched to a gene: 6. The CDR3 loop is CASRRTSGRAGTGELFF. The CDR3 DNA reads TGTGCCAGCAGGAGGACTAGCGGGAGGGCCGGCACCGGGGAGCTGTTTTTT.